Below, one TCR beta chain is given with its context. This sample is part of a study of CXCR3-negative and CXCR3-positive naive CD8 T cells. UMI labels and 5' RACE were used to prepare the TRB cDNA libraries. TCRdb re-called the 5' RACE reads, yielding one record per CDR3 amino acid sequence without DNA. The listing contains 100,000 or so distinct CDR3 sequences. Germline-derived CDR1 and CDR2 are MNHEY and SVGEGT. This CDR3 is built from 15 residues. The clonotype comes from a human donor in good health. Some clones in this sample may be carry-over from other donors' samples. The chain carries TRBV6-2 or TRBV6-3 and TRBJ1-1; TCRdb lists TRBD1, though no DNA is available to test this call. Sequencing was done on a sample of naive CXCR3- CD8+ T cells from blood. Noted subset: CD45RO-CCR7+CD27+CD95- naive CD8+ T cells lacking CXCR3 (TNR3-). CDR3 sequence reads: CASSTGYLWNTEAFF.